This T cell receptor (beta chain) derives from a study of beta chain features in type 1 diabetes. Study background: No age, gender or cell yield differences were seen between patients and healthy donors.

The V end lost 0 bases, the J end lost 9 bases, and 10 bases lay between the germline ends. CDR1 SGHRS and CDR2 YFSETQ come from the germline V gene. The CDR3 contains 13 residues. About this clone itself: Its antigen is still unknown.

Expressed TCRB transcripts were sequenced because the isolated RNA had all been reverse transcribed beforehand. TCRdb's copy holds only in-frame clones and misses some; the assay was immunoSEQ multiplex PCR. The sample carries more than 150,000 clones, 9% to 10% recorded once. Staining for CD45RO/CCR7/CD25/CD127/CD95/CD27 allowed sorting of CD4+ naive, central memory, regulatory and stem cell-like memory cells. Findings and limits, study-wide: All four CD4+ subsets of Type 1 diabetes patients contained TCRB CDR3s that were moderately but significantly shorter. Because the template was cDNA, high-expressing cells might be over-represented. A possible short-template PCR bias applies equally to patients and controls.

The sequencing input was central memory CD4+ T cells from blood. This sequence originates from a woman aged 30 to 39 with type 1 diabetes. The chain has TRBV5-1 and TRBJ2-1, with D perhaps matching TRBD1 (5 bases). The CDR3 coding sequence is TGCGCCAGCAGCTTGGCAGGGTGGGGTGAGCAGTTCTTC. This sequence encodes CASSLAGWGEQFF.